This T cell receptor beta chain comes out of a study of patients and donors after allogeneic stem cell transplantation. The CDR3 runs to 12 residues. Between the trimmed V and J ends, which lost 4 bases and 5 bases, there was a span of 8 bases. Germline CDR1 and CDR2: SNHLY and FYNNEI. TCRdb redid the calling of the RT-PCR reads with MiXCR, one entry per CDR3 protein. The sample records about 210,000 distinct CDR3 sequences, 35% to 45% being singletons. The receptor's source is a human donor who was either an allogeneic HSCT recipient or a stem cell or donor lymphocyte infusion donor (not recorded which). It is not recorded whose cells these are; they may come from a transplant donor. Sequences were obtained from blood, either unsorted or a sorted T cell fraction (not recorded which). The rearrangement uses TRBV2 and TRBJ2-5; D is undetermined. The DNA for the CDR3 is TGTGCCAGCAGTGTAGGAGCGGAGACCCAGTACTTC. Protein product: CASSVGAETQYF.